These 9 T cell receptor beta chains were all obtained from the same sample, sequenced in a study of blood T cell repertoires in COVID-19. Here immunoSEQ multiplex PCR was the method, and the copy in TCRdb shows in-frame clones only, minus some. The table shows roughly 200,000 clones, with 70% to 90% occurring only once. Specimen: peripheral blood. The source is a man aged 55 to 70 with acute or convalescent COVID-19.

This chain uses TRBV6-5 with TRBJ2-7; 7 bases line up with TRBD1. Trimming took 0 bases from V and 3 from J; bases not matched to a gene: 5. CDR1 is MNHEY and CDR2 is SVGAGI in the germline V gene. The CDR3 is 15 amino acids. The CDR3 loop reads CASSYSGQRIYEQYF. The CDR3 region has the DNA TGTGCCAGCAGTTACTCGGGACAGAGAATCTACGAGCAGTACTTC.

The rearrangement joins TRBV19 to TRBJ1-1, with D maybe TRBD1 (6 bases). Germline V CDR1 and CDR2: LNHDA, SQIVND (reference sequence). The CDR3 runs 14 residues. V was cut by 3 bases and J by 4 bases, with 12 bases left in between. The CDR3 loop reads CASSIRGGATEAFF. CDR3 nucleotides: TGTGCCAGTAGTATTCGGGGGGGCGCCACTGAAGCTTTCTTT.

The CDR3 DNA reads TGTGCCAGCAGTTTTGGACAGGGCGGTGGAAACACCATATATTTT. Its translation is CASSFGQGGGNTIYF. This chain links TRBV27 with TRBJ1-3, with 8 bases lining up with TRBD1. Looked up from germline, CDR1 is MNHEY and CDR2 is SMNVEV (reference sequence). Trimming cost V 3 bases and J 3 bases; bases outside gene matches: 4. The length of the CDR3 is 15 residues.

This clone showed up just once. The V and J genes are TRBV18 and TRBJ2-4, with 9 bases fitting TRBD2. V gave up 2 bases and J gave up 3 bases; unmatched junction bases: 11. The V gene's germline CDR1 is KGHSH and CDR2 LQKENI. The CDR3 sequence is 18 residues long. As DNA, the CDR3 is TGTGCCAGCTCACCAAGCGCTGGGAATAGCGGGGGCAAAAACATTCAGTACTTC. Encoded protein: CASSPSAGNSGGKNIQYF.

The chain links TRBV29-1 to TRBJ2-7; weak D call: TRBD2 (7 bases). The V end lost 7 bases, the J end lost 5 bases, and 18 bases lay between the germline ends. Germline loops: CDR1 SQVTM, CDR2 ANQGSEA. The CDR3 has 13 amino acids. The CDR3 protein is CSARGGAADEQYF. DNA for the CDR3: TGCAGCGCGAGGGGGGGGGCTGCGGACGAGCAGTACTTC.

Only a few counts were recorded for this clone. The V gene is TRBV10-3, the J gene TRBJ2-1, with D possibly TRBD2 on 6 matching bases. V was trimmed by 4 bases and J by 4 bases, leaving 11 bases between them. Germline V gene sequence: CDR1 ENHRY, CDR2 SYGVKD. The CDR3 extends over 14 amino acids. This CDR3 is CAISGDGGYNEQFF. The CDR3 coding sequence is TGTGCCATCAGTGGTGATGGGGGGTACAATGAGCAGTTCTTC.

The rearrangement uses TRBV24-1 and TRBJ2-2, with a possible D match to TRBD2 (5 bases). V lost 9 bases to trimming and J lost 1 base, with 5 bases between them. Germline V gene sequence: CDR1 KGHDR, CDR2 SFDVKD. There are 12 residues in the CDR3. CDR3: CATGGNTGELFF. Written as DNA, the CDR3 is TGTGCCACCGGAGGGAACACCGGGGAGCTGTTTTTT.

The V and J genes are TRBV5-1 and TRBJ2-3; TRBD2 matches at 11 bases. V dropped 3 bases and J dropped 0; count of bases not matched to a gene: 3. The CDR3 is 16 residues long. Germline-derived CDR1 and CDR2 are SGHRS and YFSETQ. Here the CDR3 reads CASSSLAGGSTDTQYF. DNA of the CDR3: TGCGCCAGCAGCTCTTTAGCGGGAGGGAGCACAGATACGCAGTATTTT.

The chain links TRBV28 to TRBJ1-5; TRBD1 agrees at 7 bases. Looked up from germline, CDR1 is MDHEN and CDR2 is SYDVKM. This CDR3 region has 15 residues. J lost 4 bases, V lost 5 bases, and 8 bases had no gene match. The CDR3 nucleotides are TGTGCCAGCAGTGACTGGGGACAGATTAATCAGCCCCAGCATTTT. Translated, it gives CASSDWGQINQPQHF.